This TCR beta chain emerged from a study of metastatic and nonmetastatic thyroid tumors. Study information: Repertoire data that came from the blood and tumor or nodule tissue of malignant and benign thyroid patients were compared.

The CDR3 consists of 15 residues. Trimming took off 3 bases at V and 0 bases at J, with 9 bases between the two ends. None of the patients had undergone any treatment ahead of thyroid surgery. MiXCR was used by TCRdb to re-call the PCR reads. This sample yields over 20,000 clones, of which around 30% are seen a single time; approximately 20% belongs to the top ten. Study results and limitations: Benign nodules were reported to have significantly lower TCR beta diversity than malignant thyroid tumors, in blood and tumor.

This clone is medium-sized in the sample. The antigen is unknown. The receptor's source is a female donor with papillary thyroid cancer or a benign thyroid nodule (not recorded which). Some clones in this sample may be carry-over from other donors' samples. The sequenced sample was blood. The chain is built from TRBV12-3 or TRBV12-4 and TRBJ1-3; D not resolved. CDR3 protein: CASSFGFSSGNTIYF. CDR3 bases: TGTGCCAGCAGTTTCGGTTTTAGCTCTGGAAACACCATATATTTT.